These 11 T cell receptor beta chains originate from one sample sequenced in a study of metastatic and nonmetastatic thyroid tumors. Until they underwent thyroid surgery, no patient had received any treatment. TCRdb re-called clones from the PCR reads using MiXCR. Counted here are tens of thousands of clones, more than 30% occurring once; the ten biggest clones make up about 20%. Material: blood. The receptors stem from a male donor with papillary thyroid cancer or a benign thyroid nodule (not recorded which). Some clones in this sample may be carry-over from other donors' samples.

As to this clone: Mismatch with germline at one junction end may stem from a read error. The genes are TRBV11-3 and TRBJ2-2, with unresolved D. The CDR3 totals 15 residues. Germline-derived CDR1 and CDR2 are SGHNT and YENEEA. CDR3 bases: TGTGCCAGCAGCCCGCAGGCGACGAACCCCGGGGAGCTGTTTTTT. This translates into CASSPQATNPGELFF.

Within the sample, this clone is medium-sized. The V gene is TRBV24-1, the J gene TRBJ1-5, with D tentatively TRBD1 (5 bases). This CDR3 is 14 amino acids long. Between the trimmed V and J ends, which lost 3 bases and 5 bases, there was a span of 10 bases. Germline CDR1 is KGHDR and CDR2 is SFDVKD. CDR3 protein: CATSDTGIDQPQHF. The CDR3 bases are TGTGCCACCAGTGATACAGGCATAGATCAGCCCCAGCATTTT.

The V gene is TRBV29-1, the J gene TRBJ1-1, with TRBD1 matching 7 bases. This CDR3 is built from 13 residues. V trimming: 7 bases; J trimming: 7 bases; junction bases outside the gene matches: 12. Germline-derived CDR1 and CDR2 are SQVTM and ANQGSEA. Here the CDR3 reads CSAEGGQSYEAFF. In DNA, the CDR3 is TGCAGCGCCGAGGGGGGACAGAGCTATGAAGCTTTCTTT. Full variable domain (missing parts from reference TRBV29-1 and TRBJ1-1): SAVISQKPSRDICQRGTSLTIQCQVDSQVTMMFWYRQQPGQSLTLIATANQGSEATYESGFVIDKFPISRPNLTFSTLTVSNMSPEDSSIYLCSAEGGQSYEAFFGQGTRLTVV.

On this clone: The junction departs from the called germline gene at one end, perhaps through a read error. The V gene is TRBV20-1, the J gene TRBJ1-2; 12 bases map to TRBD1. Germline CDR1 DFQATT, CDR2 SNEGSKA (reference sequence). This CDR3 contains 14 residues. The CDR3 reads CSVRTGTGGLSYTF. DNA of the CDR3: TGCAGTGTTAGAACCGGGACAGGGGGCTTGAGCTACACCTTC.

Regarding this clone: At one boundary the junction diverges from the germline segment, which might be a read error. CDR3 bases: TGTGCCAGCAGCTTAGAGTGGACGCAAGCCTACGTGGTGTTGTTC. Protein sequence: CASSLEWTQAYVVLF. The chain recombines TRBV7-2 with TRBJ2-7; D remains ambiguous. The CDR3 has 15 residues. Germline V gene lookup returns CDR1 SGHTA and CDR2 FQGNSA.

This clone was picked up a small number of times. The chain recombines TRBV6-2 or TRBV6-3 with TRBJ2-1, with a possible D match to TRBD2 (5 bases). The V gene lost 2 bases and the J gene lost 4 bases, with 9 bases spanning the gap. In germline, CDR1 is MNHEY, CDR2 SVGEGT. The CDR3 is made up of 14 amino acids. This CDR3 is CASSYEGGYNEQFF. CDR3 in DNA: TGTGCCAGCAGTTACGAGGGTGGTTACAATGAGCAGTTCTTC.

As to this clone: Other nucleotide sequences from this sample produce the same CDR3. The V gene is TRBV20-1, the J gene TRBJ2-5; D might be TRBD1 or TRBD2, each matching 6 bases. This CDR3 spans 14 amino acids. Trimming shortened V by 3 bases and J by 5 bases, and 16 bases separated the two germline ends. Germline CDR1 and CDR2: DFQATT and SNEGSKA (reference sequence). CDR3 protein: CSASPDSGPETQYF. CDR3 sequence (DNA): TGCAGTGCTAGCCCGGACAGCGGGCCGGAGACCCAGTACTTC.

The CDR3 reads CSARGGWTGEEQYF. CDR3 bases: TGCAGTGCTCGGGGTGGGTGGACAGGGGAGGAGCAGTACTTC. The rearrangement links TRBV20-1 to TRBJ2-7; 9 bases fit TRBD1. Trimming took 5 bases from V and 7 from J; bases not matched to a gene: 12. Per germline, CDR1 DFQATT and CDR2 SNEGSKA (reference sequence). The CDR3 covers 14 residues.

This clone came up a few times. The chain combines TRBV20-1 with TRBJ1-4; D gene uncertain. Trimming cost V 2 bases and J 2 bases, with 6 bases left between them. The CDR3 spans 13 residues. Per germline, CDR1 DFQATT and CDR2 SNEGSKA (reference sequence). The CDR3 nucleotides read TGCAGTGCTAGACGCCCGACTAATGAAAAACTGTTTTTT. Protein product: CSARRPTNEKLFF.

This clone is labeled as medium-sized. The chain employs TRBV20-1 and TRBJ2-6; 7 bases are a match to TRBD1. The CDR3 totals 16 residues. Germline CDR1 is DFQATT and CDR2 is SNEGSKA (reference sequence). J lost 0 bases, V lost 6 bases, and 8 bases had no gene match. The CDR3 DNA reads TGCAGTGCAAGCCGGGACAGCTACTCTGGGGCCAACGTCCTGACTTTC. This codes for CSASRDSYSGANVLTF.

Only one count was recorded for this clone. This chain joins TRBV5-1 and TRBJ1-1; TRBD1 matches 7 bases. The trim removed 1 base at V and 4 bases at J, leaving 4 bases unmatched. The CDR3 totals 14 residues. Germline V lookup: CDR1 SGHRS, CDR2 YFSETQ. The CDR3 sequence is CASSLTTGATEAFF. The CDR3 bases are TGCGCCAGCAGCTTGACTACAGGGGCCACTGAAGCTTTCTTT.